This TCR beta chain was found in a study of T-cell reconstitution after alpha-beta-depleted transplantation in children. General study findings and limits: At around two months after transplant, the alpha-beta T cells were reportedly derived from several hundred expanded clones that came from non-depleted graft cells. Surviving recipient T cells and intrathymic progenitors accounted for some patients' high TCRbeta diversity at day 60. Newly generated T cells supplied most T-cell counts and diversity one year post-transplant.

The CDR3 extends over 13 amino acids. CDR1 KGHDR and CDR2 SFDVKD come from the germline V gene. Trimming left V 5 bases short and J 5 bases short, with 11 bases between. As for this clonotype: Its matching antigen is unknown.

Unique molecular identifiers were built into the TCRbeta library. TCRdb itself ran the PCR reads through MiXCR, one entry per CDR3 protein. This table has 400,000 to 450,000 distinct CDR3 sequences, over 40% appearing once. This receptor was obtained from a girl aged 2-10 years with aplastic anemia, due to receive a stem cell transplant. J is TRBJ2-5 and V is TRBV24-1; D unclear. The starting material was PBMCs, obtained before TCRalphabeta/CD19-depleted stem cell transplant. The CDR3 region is CATSAGKGETQYF. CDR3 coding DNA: TGTGCCACCAGTGCGGGTAAGGGTGAGACCCAGTACTTC.